A selection of T cell receptor beta chains follows, all from one sample in a study. TCRdb ran MiXCR on the RT-PCR reads and lists one entry per CDR3 protein. The sample shows 650,000 to 800,000 distinct CDR3 sequences, around 14% of them seen only once. The specimen sequenced was memory CD4+ T cells from blood. The receptors here all came from a female donor in good health, serving as a healthy control. Each CDR3 is given with its conserved first and last residue. Each record gives: clone size, V gene, J gene, D gene, CDR3 protein, CDR3 DNA. The D gene is left open where the match is weak. For some rows the clone size is stated as once, few or many, or as a class when expanded; others skip it.

size: -
V: TRBV12-3/TRBV12-4
J: TRBJ1-2
D: -
CDR3: CASSSPSRERGYGYTF
DNA: TGTGCCAGCAGTTCCCCCAGTCGGGAACGGGGATATGGCTACACCTTC

size: -
V: TRBV9
J: TRBJ2-2
D: -
CDR3: CASAARSGELFF
DNA: TGTGCCAGCGCTGCCCGGTCCGGGGAGCTGTTTTTT

size: -
V: TRBV7-9
J: TRBJ2-7
D: -
CDR3: CASSSFSGARTYEQYF
DNA: TGTGCCAGCAGCTCATTCTCAGGGGCTAGAACCTACGAGCAGTACTTC

size: few
V: TRBV5-6
J: TRBJ1-1
D: -
CDR3: CASSLRGVAAFF
DNA: TGTGCCAGCAGCCTGCGGGGGGTTGCAGCTTTCTTT

size: -
V: TRBV20-1
J: TRBJ2-7
D: -
CDR3: CSAQGTPEQYF
DNA: TGCAGTGCTCAGGGGACACCTGAGCAGTACTTC

size: -
V: TRBV30
J: TRBJ1-6
D: TRBD1
CDR3: CAWRAQDRGRNSPLHF
DNA: TGTGCCTGGAGGGCCCAGGACAGGGGGCGGAATTCACCCCTCCACTTT

size: -
V: TRBV7-2
J: TRBJ2-7
D: -
CDR3: CASRRGLHYEQYF
DNA: TGTGCCAGCAGACGCGGACTTCACTACGAGCAGTACTTC

size: -
V: TRBV20-1
J: TRBJ1-1
D: -
CDR3: CSASGAKGGNTEAFF
DNA: TGCAGTGCTAGTGGCGCTAAGGGGGGGAACACTGAAGCTTTCTTT

size: -
V: TRBV24-1
J: TRBJ2-1
D: TRBD2
CDR3: CATSDRGLGGRDEQFF
DNA: TGTGCCACCAGTGATCGGGGACTAGGAGGTCGGGATGAGCAGTTCTTC

size: few
V: TRBV24-1
J: TRBJ1-5
D: -
CDR3: CATSRRYSNQPQHF
DNA: TGTGCCACCTCCCGACGTTATAGCAATCAGCCCCAGCATTTT

size: -
V: TRBV7-2
J: TRBJ1-1
D: -
CDR3: CASSWAENTEAFF
DNA: TGTGCCAGCAGCTGGGCTGAGAACACTGAAGCTTTCTTT

size: -
V: TRBV12-5
J: TRBJ2-6
D: TRBD1
CDR3: CASGFGTVSSGANVLTF
DNA: TGTGCTAGTGGTTTTGGGACAGTTAGCTCTGGGGCCAACGTCCTGACTTTC

size: few
V: TRBV27
J: TRBJ2-7
D: TRBD1
CDR3: CASRYDGTDTYEQYF
DNA: TGTGCCAGCAGATACGACGGGACAGACACCTACGAGCAGTACTTC

size: few
V: TRBV15
J: TRBJ1-1
D: -
CDR3: CATSRDQGQGSAFF
DNA: TGTGCCACCAGCAGAGATCAAGGCCAGGGTTCAGCTTTCTTT

size: -
V: TRBV18
J: TRBJ2-5
D: -
CDR3: CASSPRQVGNLKETQYF
DNA: TGTGCCAGCTCACCAAGACAGGTCGGGAACCTTAAAGAGACCCAGTACTTC

size: few
V: TRBV20-1
J: TRBJ2-4
D: -
CDR3: CSARDHGGNLAKNIQYF
DNA: TGCAGTGCTAGAGACCATGGGGGTAATCTAGCCAAAAACATTCAGTACTTC

size: -
V: TRBV10-3
J: TRBJ2-5
D: -
CDR3: CAISRSLEETQYF
DNA: TGTGCCATCAGCCGCAGCTTGGAAGAGACCCAGTACTTC

size: few
V: TRBV3-1
J: TRBJ1-4
D: -
CDR3: CASSRRGTNEKLFF
DNA: TGTGCCAGCAGCCGCAGGGGCACTAATGAAAAACTGTTTTTT

size: many
V: TRBV20-1
J: TRBJ2-3
D: TRBD2
CDR3: CSARTSGRGGTDTQYF
DNA: TGCAGTGCTAGAACTAGCGGGAGAGGGGGCACAGATACGCAGTATTTT

size: few
V: TRBV6-1
J: TRBJ2-1
D: TRBD2
CDR3: CASKPLGASGRGRNEQFF
DNA: TGTGCCAGCAAACCGCTCGGGGCTAGCGGGAGAGGTCGTAATGAGCAGTTCTTC

size: -
V: TRBV12-3/TRBV12-4
J: TRBJ2-1
D: TRBD2
CDR3: CASSSDGGSFFF
DNA: TGTGCCAGCAGCTCGGACGGGGGGTCATTTTTCTTC

size: many
V: TRBV12-3/TRBV12-4
J: TRBJ2-4
D: TRBD2
CDR3: CASSHRTSGDQAKNIQYF
DNA: TGTGCCAGCAGTCACCGGACTAGCGGGGATCAAGCCAAAAACATTCAGTACTTC

size: many
V: TRBV5-1
J: TRBJ1-2
D: TRBD1
CDR3: CASSPEISTTGSYGYTF
DNA: TGCGCCAGCAGCCCGGAAATTTCGACGACAGGGTCCTATGGCTACACCTTC

size: few
V: TRBV27
J: TRBJ1-2
D: -
CDR3: CASSPQGFSGYTF
DNA: TGTGCCAGCAGTCCACAGGGTTTCAGTGGCTACACCTTC

size: -
V: TRBV5-1
J: TRBJ2-5
D: -
CDR3: CASSDDSAYGTQYF
DNA: TGCGCCAGCAGCGACGACTCCGCATACGGGACCCAGTACTTC

size: -
V: TRBV28
J: TRBJ2-7
D: -
CDR3: CASSMPRVWGGEQYF
DNA: TGTGCCAGCAGCATGCCCAGGGTTTGGGGTGGCGAGCAGTACTTC

size: few
V: TRBV12-3/TRBV12-4
J: TRBJ2-4
D: -
CDR3: CASSPLGVGNIQYF
DNA: TGTGCCAGCAGTCCACTGGGGGTTGGGAACATTCAGTACTTC

size: -
V: TRBV6-5
J: TRBJ1-1
D: -
CDR3: CASRRSEVTEAFF
DNA: TGTGCCAGCAGACGTTCGGAGGTCACTGAAGCTTTCTTT

size: few
V: TRBV5-4
J: TRBJ2-1
D: TRBD2
CDR3: CASSRGLAQDEQFF
DNA: TGTGCCAGCAGCCGCGGACTAGCCCAGGATGAGCAGTTCTTC

size: -
V: TRBV27
J: TRBJ2-5
D: TRBD1
CDR3: CASHSTGGLKETQYF
DNA: TGTGCCAGCCACTCGACAGGGGGCTTGAAGGAGACCCAGTACTTC

size: -
V: TRBV7-2
J: TRBJ1-4
D: -
CDR3: CASSLWRPNEKLFF
DNA: TGTGCCAGCAGCTTATGGCGACCAAATGAAAAACTGTTTTTT

size: few
V: TRBV4-2
J: TRBJ1-2
D: -
CDR3: CASSPSGAHGNGYTF
DNA: TGTGCCAGCAGCCCGAGCGGCGCTCATGGAAACGGCTACACCTTC

size: many
V: TRBV12-3/TRBV12-4
J: TRBJ1-4
D: -
CDR3: CASSFRGTSNEKLFF
DNA: TGTGCCAGCAGTTTTCGAGGGACCTCTAATGAAAAACTGTTTTTT

size: -
V: TRBV12-3/TRBV12-4
J: TRBJ2-7
D: TRBD2
CDR3: CAIRPGLPFYEQYF
DNA: TGTGCCATCAGGCCGGGACTACCATTCTACGAGCAGTACTTC

size: -
V: TRBV10-3
J: TRBJ1-3
D: -
CDR3: CATWPGSSGNTIYF
DNA: TGTGCCACCTGGCCGGGATCTTCGGGAAACACCATATATTTT

size: -
V: TRBV7-3
J: TRBJ2-1
D: TRBD1
CDR3: CASSSYRGNEQFF
DNA: TGTGCCAGCAGCTCCTACAGGGGGAATGAGCAGTTCTTC

size: -
V: TRBV5-6
J: TRBJ1-6
D: -
CDR3: CASSDSSFSHNSPLHF
DNA: TGTGCCAGCAGCGACAGCTCATTTTCTCATAATTCACCCCTCCACTTT

size: -
V: TRBV28
J: TRBJ2-7
D: -
CDR3: CVSSLSQQGRAF
DNA: TGTGTCAGCAGTTTATCCCAGCAGGGGAGGGCTTTC

size: few
V: TRBV3-1
J: TRBJ2-1
D: TRBD2
CDR3: CASSHGTSPYNEQFF
DNA: TGTGCCAGCAGCCACGGGACTAGTCCCTACAATGAGCAGTTCTTC

size: -
V: TRBV6-5
J: TRBJ1-3
D: -
CDR3: CASSYDSEGNTIYF
DNA: TGTGCCAGCAGTTACGACAGTGAAGGAAACACCATATATTTT

size: many
V: TRBV6-5
J: TRBJ1-2
D: -
CDR3: CASSPSQANYGYTF
DNA: TGTGCCAGCAGTCCCTCGCAAGCTAACTATGGCTACACCTTC

size: few
V: TRBV4-3
J: TRBJ2-3
D: -
CDR3: CASSQDLARVRADTQYF
DNA: TGCGCCAGCAGCCAAGATCTAGCCAGGGTCAGGGCAGATACGCAGTATTTT

size: -
V: TRBV20-1
J: TRBJ2-3
D: TRBD2
CDR3: CSASRSGGTDTQYF
DNA: TGCAGTGCTAGTAGGAGCGGGGGCACAGATACGCAGTATTTT

size: many
V: TRBV12-3/TRBV12-4
J: TRBJ1-2
D: -
CDR3: CASSLGGDGYTF
DNA: TGTGCCAGCAGCTTGGGAGGGGATGGCTACACCTTC

size: -
V: TRBV20-1
J: TRBJ2-3
D: TRBD2
CDR3: CSARPWTSGRLDTQYF
DNA: TGCAGTGCTAGACCTTGGACTAGCGGGAGGTTAGATACGCAGTATTTT

size: -
V: TRBV5-8
J: TRBJ1-5
D: -
CDR3: CASSSGQRGNQPQHF
DNA: TGTGCCAGCAGCTCCGGACAGAGGGGAAATCAGCCCCAGCATTTT

size: -
V: TRBV11-1
J: TRBJ2-2
D: -
CDR3: CASSLLRSRRGNTGELFF
DNA: TGTGCCAGCAGCTTATTACGGTCTCGGCGGGGCAACACCGGGGAGCTGTTTTTT

size: many
V: TRBV29-1
J: TRBJ1-2
D: -
CDR3: CSVEDQRGGGRFTYGYTF
DNA: TGCAGCGTTGAAGACCAACGAGGCGGGGGGAGATTCACCTATGGCTACACCTTC

size: few
V: TRBV20-1
J: TRBJ2-2
D: -
CDR3: CSARDRRGGATGELFF
DNA: TGCAGTGCTAGAGATAGACGCGGGGGCGCAACCGGGGAGCTGTTTTTT

size: many
V: TRBV5-5
J: TRBJ1-1
D: -
CDR3: CASSLGPGTEAFF
DNA: TGTGCCAGCAGTTTAGGACCTGGCACTGAAGCTTTCTTT

size: -
V: TRBV13
J: TRBJ2-5
D: TRBD2
CDR3: CASSSGTSDRETQYF
DNA: TGTGCCAGCAGCTCCGGGACTAGCGATCGAGAGACCCAGTACTTC

size: -
V: TRBV20-1
J: TRBJ2-7
D: TRBD2
CDR3: CSARDPISGNYEQYF
DNA: TGCAGTGCTAGGGACCCGATAAGCGGGAACTACGAGCAGTACTTC

size: -
V: TRBV7-2
J: TRBJ1-1
D: TRBD1
CDR3: CASRHEQGGNTEAFF
DNA: TGTGCCAGCAGACACGAACAGGGGGGGAACACTGAAGCTTTCTTT